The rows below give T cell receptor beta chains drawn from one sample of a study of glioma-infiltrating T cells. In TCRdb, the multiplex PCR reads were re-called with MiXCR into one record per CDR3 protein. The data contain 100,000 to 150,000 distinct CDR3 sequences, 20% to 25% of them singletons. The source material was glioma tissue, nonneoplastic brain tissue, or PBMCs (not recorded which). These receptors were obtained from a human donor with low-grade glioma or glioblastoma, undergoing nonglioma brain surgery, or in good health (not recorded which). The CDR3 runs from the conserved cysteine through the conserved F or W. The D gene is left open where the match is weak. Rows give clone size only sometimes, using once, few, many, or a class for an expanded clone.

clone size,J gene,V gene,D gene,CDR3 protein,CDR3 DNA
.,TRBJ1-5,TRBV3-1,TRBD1,CASSNTGEGQPQHF,TGTGCCAGCAGCAACACAGGGGAGGGGCAGCCCCAGCATTTT
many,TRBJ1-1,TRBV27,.,CASSYLVGTEAFF,TGTGCCAGCAGTTACTTAGTTGGGACTGAAGCTTTCTTT
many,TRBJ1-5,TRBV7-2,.,CASSSAPYRSHSNQPQHF,TGTGCCAGCAGCTCAGCCCCATACAGGAGCCATAGCAATCAGCCCCAGCATTTT
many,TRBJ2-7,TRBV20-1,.,CSAQTSFEQYF,TGCAGTGCCCAGACTAGTTTCGAGCAGTACTTC
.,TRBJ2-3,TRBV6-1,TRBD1,CASSTFRDRGSDTQYF,TGTGCCAGCAGTACTTTCCGGGACAGGGGTTCAGATACGCAGTATTTT
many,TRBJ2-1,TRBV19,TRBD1,CASRKDRDAYNEQFF,TGTGCCAGTAGGAAGGACAGGGACGCCTACAATGAGCAGTTCTTC
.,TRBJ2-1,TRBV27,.,CARRFGVLAGVAAPFF,TGTGCCCGCCGTTTCGGCGTCCTCGCGGGCGTCGCTGCGCCGTTCTTC
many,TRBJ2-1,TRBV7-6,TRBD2,CASSAFLLASGSLIGNEQFF,TGTGCCAGCAGCGCATTCCTATTGGCTAGCGGGAGTTTGATCGGCAATGAGCAGTTCTTC
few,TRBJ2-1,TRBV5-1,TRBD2,CASSLPQAGEYNEQFF,TGCGCCAGCAGCTTGCCCCAAGCGGGAGAGTACAATGAGCAGTTCTTC
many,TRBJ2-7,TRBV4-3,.,CASSRGHSSYEQYF,TGCGCCAGCAGCCGAGGACATAGCTCCTACGAGCAGTACTTC
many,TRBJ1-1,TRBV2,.,CASSEIAEAFF,TGTGCCAGCAGTGAGATTGCTGAAGCTTTCTTT
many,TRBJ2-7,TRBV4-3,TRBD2,CASSQGWGGEYEQYF,TGCGCCAGCAGCCAGGGCTGGGGGGGTGAATACGAGCAGTACTTC
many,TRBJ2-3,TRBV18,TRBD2,CASSQNSGSNGDTQYF,TGTGCCAGCTCACAGAATAGCGGGAGTAACGGAGATACGCAGTATTTT
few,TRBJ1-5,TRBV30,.,CAWSVGTQINQPQHF,TGTGCCTGGAGTGTCGGAACGCAAATCAATCAGCCCCAGCATTTT
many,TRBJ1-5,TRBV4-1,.,CASSQVMRGPRINQPQHF,TGCGCCAGCAGCCAAGTAATGAGGGGACCCAGAATCAATCAGCCCCAGCATTTT
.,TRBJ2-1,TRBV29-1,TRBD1,CSVEVRDRGNEQFF,TGCAGCGTTGAAGTCCGGGACAGGGGCAATGAGCAGTTCTTC
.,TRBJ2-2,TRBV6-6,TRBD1,CASSYKGGTGEPFF,TGTGCCAGCAGTTACAAAGGGGGCACCGGGGAGCCGTTTTTT
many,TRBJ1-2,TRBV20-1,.,CSARDPLSNYGYTF,TGCAGTGCTAGAGATCCGTTATCTAACTATGGCTACACCTTC
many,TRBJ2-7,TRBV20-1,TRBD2,CSARVSGSSSYEQYF,TGCAGTGCTAGAGTTAGCGGGAGTTCTTCCTACGAGCAGTACTTC
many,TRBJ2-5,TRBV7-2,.,CASSTRWGGAVETQYF,TGTGCCAGCAGCACTCGATGGGGGGGCGCGGTAGAGACCCAGTACTTC
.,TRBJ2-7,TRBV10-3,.,CAISANGRAYVQYF,TGTGCCATCAGTGCGAACGGGAGAGCCTACGTGCAGTACTTC
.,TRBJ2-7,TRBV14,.,CASSQGTGPYEKYF,TGTGCCAGCAGCCAGGGTACAGGACCCTACGAGAAGTACTTC
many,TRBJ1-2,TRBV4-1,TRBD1,CASSQVEGAGYGYTF,TGCGCCAGCAGCCAAGTTGAGGGGGCAGGCTATGGCTACACCTTC
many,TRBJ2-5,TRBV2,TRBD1,CASSELTGRETQYF,TGTGCCAGCAGTGAACTGACAGGGCGAGAGACCCAGTACTTC
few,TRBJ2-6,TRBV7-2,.,CASSSPGSGANVLTF,TGTGCCAGCAGCTCTCCTGGCTCTGGGGCCAACGTCCTGACTTTC
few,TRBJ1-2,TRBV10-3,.,CAISEPGEGYTF,TGTGCCATCAGTGAGCCCGGGGAAGGCTACACCTTC
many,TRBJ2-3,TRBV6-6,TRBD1,CASSYSNPGGFYTDTQYF,TGTGCCAGCAGTTACTCGAATCCAGGGGGCTTTTACACAGATACGCAGTATTTT
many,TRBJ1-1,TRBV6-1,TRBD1,CASMRQGLTEAFF,TGTGCCAGCATGCGACAGGGTCTAACTGAAGCTTTCTTT
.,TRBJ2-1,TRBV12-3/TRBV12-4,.,CASSSSGANNEQFF,.
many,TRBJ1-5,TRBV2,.,CASSGDTDQPQHF,TGTGCCAGCAGTGGTGACACGGATCAGCCCCAGCATTTT
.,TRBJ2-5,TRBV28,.,CARRLPFLAPPSF,TGTGCCCGCCGTTTGCCTTTCCTTGCGCCCCCGTCCTTC
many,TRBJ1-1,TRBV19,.,CASSIRGLRAEAFF,TGTGCCAGTAGTATACGGGGTCTCCGCGCTGAAGCTTTCTTT
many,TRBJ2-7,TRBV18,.,CASSSVEGVEQYF,TGTGCCAGCTCATCAGTTGAAGGGGTCGAGCAGTACTTC
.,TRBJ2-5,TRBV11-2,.,CASSLWSRVETQYF,TGTGCCAGCAGCTTATGGTCCAGGGTGGAGACCCAGTACTTC
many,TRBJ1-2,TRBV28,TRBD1,CASSLGPGTGYGYTF,TGTGCCAGCAGTTTGGGTCCCGGGACAGGGTATGGCTACACCTTC
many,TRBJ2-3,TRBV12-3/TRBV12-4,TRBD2,CASRSSGTPGDTQYF,TGTGCCAGCAGAAGTAGCGGGACTCCGGGGGATACGCAGTATTTT
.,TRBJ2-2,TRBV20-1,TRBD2,CSARLAGDSGELFF,TGCAGTGCTAGACTAGCGGGAGACTCCGGGGAACTGTTTTTT
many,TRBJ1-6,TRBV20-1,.,CSAGRQDSPLHF,TGCAGTGCCGGCCGACAGGATTCACCCCTCCACTTT
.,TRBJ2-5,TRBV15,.,CATSMPIAYQETKYF,TGTGCCACCAGCATGCCCATTGCGTACCAAGAGACCAAGTACTTC
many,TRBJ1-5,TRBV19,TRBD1,CASSLQGNQPQHF,TGTGCCAGTAGCCTACAGGGGAATCAGCCCCAGCATTTT
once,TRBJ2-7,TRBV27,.,CASKTWTRAYEQYF,TGTGCCAGCAAAACCTGGACCAGGGCCTACGAGCAGTACTTC
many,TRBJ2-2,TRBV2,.,CASRNTRELFF,TGTGCCAGCAGAAACACCAGGGAGCTGTTTTTT
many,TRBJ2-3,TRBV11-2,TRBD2,CASSLGHSGITDTQYF,TGTGCCAGCAGCTTAGGGCACAGCGGGATTACAGATACGCAGTATTTT
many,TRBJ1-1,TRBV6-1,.,CASTVAVNTEAFF,TGTGCCAGCACTGTCGCAGTAAACACTGAAGCTTTCTTT
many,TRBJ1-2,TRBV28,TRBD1,CASTRGQGRHGYTF,TGTGCCAGCACCCGGGGACAGGGGAGACATGGCTACACCTTC
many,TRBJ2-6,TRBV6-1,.,CASREYSGANVLTF,TGTGCCAGCAGAGAATACTCTGGGGCCAACGTCCTGACTTTC